The 9 T cell receptor beta chains reported below all come from one sample, sequenced in a study of blood T cell repertoires in COVID-19. Produced via immunoSEQ multiplex PCR; TCRdb's table is partial and in-frame only. The profile covers more than 250,000 clones, with around 84% appearing a single time and about 10% taken by the ten largest. The sequencing sample was made of PBMCs or T cells enriched from blood (not recorded which). All receptors come from a woman aged 18 to 35 who had recovered from COVID-19.

The genes are TRBV11-2 and TRBJ2-1, with 9 bases lining up with TRBD2. Trimming cost V 1 base and J 8 bases; bases outside gene matches: 3. CDR1 and CDR2 (germline): SGHAT, FQNNGV. The CDR3 length is 14 residues. CDR3 in amino acids: CASSLGGLAYEQFF. CDR3 in DNA: TGTGCCAGCAGCTTAGGCGGACTAGCGTATGAGCAGTTCTTC.

The rearrangement joins TRBV28 to TRBJ1-5; 7 nucleotides align to TRBD1. Germline loops: CDR1 MDHEN, CDR2 SYDVKM. V lost 11 bases and J lost 5; bases outside the gene matches: 6. The CDR3 sequence is 12 residues long. CDR3 bases: TGTGCCGAGGGGACAGTAGATCAGCCCCAGCATTTT. Translation gives CAEGTVDQPQHF.

This chain connects TRBV9 to TRBJ2-5; TRBD1 aligns across 8 bases. There are 13 residues in the CDR3. CDR1 is SGDLS and CDR2 is YYNGEE in the germline V gene. V shed 4 bases, J shed 5 bases, and the junction held 4 bases outside the gene matches. The CDR3 region has the DNA TGTGCCAGCAGCCAGGGGGCGCCCGAGACCCAGTACTTC. It codes for CASSQGAPETQYF.

This sequence joins TRBV7-9 and TRBJ2-3, with 7 bases aligning to TRBD1. V dropped 5 bases and J dropped 2; count of bases not matched to a gene: 10. This CDR3 is built from 16 residues. Germline V gene lookup returns CDR1 SEHNR and CDR2 FQNEAQ (reference sequence). CDR3 amino acids: CASSGPRDSSTDTQYF. CDR3 bases: TGTGCCAGCAGCGGGCCCAGGGACAGTTCCACAGATACGCAGTATTTT.

The rearrangement uses TRBV30 and TRBJ2-7; 14 nucleotides match TRBD2. V shed 1 base, J shed 5 bases, and the junction held 10 bases outside the gene matches. This CDR3 comprises 17 residues. Germline assignment: CDR1 GTSNPN and CDR2 SVGIG (reference sequence). The CDR3 spells CAWSGRGLAGVRHEQYF. The CDR3 DNA sequence: TGTGCCTGGAGTGGCAGGGGACTAGCGGGGGTTAGGCACGAGCAGTACTTC.

This clone was counted a single time. V gene TRBV28 combines with J gene TRBJ1-2; D remains ambiguous. The V end lost 5 bases, the J end lost 5 bases, and 15 bases lay between the germline ends. Germline assignment: CDR1 MDHEN and CDR2 SYDVKM. The length of the CDR3 is 14 residues. This chain's CDR3 is CASSPDPPVYGYTF. In nucleotides, the CDR3 is TGTGCCAGCAGTCCAGATCCCCCCGTTTATGGCTACACCTTC.

This clone has only one observation. The chain recombines TRBV27 with TRBJ2-6; D perhaps matches TRBD2 (7 bases). V dropped 5 bases and J dropped 3 bases, with 11 bases sitting between them. The germline V gene encodes CDR1 MNHEY and CDR2 SMNVEV (reference sequence). CDR3 length: 15 residues. Here the CDR3 DNA reads TGTGCCAGCAGTCGGGGGGCAGGTGGGGCCAACGTCCTGACTTTC. Residues: CASSRGAGGANVLTF.

With respect to this clone: The same CDR3 arises from other DNA sequences in this sample as well. The chain recombines TRBV19 with TRBJ2-7; TRBD1 aligns across 9 bases. Germline CDR1 and CDR2: LNHDA and SQIVND (reference sequence). Trimming removed 5 bases from V and 4 bases from J; junction bases left unmatched: 6. The CDR3 sequence is 14 residues long. The CDR3 spells CASSPGQGRYEQYF. The CDR3 DNA follows: TGTGCCAGTAGTCCTGGACAGGGGAGGTACGAGCAGTACTTC.

The V gene is TRBV4-1, the J gene TRBJ1-6; D gene unclear. The CDR3 runs to 15 residues. In germline, CDR1 is MGHRA, CDR2 YSYEKL. Trimming removed 0 bases at V and 7 bases at J, with 10 bases between. CDR3: CASSQESGKNSPLHF. DNA of the CDR3: TGCGCCAGCAGCCAAGAATCGGGGAAGAATTCACCCCTCCACTTT.